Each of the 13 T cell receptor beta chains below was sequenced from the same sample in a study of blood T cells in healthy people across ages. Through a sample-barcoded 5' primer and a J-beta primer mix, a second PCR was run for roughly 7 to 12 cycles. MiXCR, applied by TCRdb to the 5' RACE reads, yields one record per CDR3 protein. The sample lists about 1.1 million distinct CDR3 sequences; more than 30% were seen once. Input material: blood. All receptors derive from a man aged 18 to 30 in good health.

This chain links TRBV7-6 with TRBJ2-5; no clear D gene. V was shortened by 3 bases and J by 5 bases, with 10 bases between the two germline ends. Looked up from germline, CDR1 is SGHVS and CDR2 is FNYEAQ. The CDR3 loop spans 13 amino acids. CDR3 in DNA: TGTGCCAGCAGCTTCCGGCTTACGGAGACCCAGTACTTC. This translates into CASSFRLTETQYF.

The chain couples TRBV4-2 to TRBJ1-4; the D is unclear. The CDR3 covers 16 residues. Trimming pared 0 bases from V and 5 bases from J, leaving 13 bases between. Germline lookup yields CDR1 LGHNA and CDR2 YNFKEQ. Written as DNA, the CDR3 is TGTGCCAGCAGCCAAGATCTTGTGGGAAAGAATGAAAAACTGTTTTTT. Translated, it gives CASSQDLVGKNEKLFF.

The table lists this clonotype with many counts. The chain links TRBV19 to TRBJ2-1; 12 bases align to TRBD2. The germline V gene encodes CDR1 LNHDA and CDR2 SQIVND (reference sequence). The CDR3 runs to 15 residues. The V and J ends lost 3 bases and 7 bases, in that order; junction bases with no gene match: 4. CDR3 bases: TGTGCCAGTAGTATCACTAGCGGGGGGCCAAATGAGCAGTTCTTC. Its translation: CASSITSGGPNEQFF.

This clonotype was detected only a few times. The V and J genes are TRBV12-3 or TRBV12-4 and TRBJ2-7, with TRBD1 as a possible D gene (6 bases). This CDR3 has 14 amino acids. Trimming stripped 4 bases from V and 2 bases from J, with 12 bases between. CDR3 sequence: CASSSETGTYEQYF. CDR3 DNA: TGTGCCAGCAGTTCCGAGACAGGCACCTACGAGCAGTACTTC.

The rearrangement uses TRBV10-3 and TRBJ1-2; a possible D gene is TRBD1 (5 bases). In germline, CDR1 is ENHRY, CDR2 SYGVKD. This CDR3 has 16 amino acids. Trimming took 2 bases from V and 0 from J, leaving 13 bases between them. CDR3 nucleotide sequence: TGTGCCATCAGTGAGCCGACGAGACAGACTAACTATGGCTACACCTTC. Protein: CAISEPTRQTNYGYTF.

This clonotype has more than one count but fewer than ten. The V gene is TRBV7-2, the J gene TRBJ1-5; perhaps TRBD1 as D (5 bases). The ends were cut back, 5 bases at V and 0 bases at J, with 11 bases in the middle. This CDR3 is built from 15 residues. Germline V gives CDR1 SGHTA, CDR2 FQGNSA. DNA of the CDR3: TGTGCCAGCAGCGCTCCAGGGTTTAGCAATCAGCCCCAGCATTTT. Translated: CASSAPGFSNQPQHF.

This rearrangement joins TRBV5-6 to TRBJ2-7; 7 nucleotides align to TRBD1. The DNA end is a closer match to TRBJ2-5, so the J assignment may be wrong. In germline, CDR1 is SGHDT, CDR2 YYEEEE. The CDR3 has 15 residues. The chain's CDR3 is CASRPRTGHRETQYF. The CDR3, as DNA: TGTGCCAGCAGACCAAGGACAGGTCACCGAGAGACCCAGTACTTC.

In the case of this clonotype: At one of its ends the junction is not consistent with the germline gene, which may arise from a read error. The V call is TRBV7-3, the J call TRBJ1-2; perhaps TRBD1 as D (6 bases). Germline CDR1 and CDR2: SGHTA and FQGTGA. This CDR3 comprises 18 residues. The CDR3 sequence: CASTLIGGGGRYQYGYTF. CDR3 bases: TGTGCCAGCACCTTAATCGGGGGCGGGGGGCGTTACCAATATGGCTACACCTTC. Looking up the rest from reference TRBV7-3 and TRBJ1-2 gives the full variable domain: GAGVSQTPSNKVTEKGKYVELRCDPISGHTALYWYRQSLGQGPEFLIYFQGTGAADDSGLPNDRFFAVRPEGSVSTLKIQRTERGDSAVYLCASTLIGGGGRYQYGYTFGSGTRLTVV.

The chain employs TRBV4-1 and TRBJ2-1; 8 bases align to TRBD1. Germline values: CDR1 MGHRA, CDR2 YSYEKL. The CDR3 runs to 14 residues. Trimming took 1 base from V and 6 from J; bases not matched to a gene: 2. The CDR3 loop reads CASSQGTGGNEQFF. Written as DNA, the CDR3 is TGCGCCAGCAGCCAAGGCACAGGGGGCAATGAGCAGTTCTTC.

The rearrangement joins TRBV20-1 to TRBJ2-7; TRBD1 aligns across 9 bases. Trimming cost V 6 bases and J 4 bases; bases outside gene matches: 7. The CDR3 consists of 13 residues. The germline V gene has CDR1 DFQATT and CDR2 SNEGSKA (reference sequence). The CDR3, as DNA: TGCAGTGCCACACAGGGGGCCGAGTACGAGCAGTACTTC. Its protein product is CSATQGAEYEQYF.

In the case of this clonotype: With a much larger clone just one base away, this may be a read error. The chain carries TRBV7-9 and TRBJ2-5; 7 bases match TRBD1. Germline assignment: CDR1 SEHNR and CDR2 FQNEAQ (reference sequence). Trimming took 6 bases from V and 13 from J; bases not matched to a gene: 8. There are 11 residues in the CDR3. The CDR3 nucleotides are TGTGCCAGCAGTGCTACAGGGGTTTTGTACTTC. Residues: CASSATGVLYF.

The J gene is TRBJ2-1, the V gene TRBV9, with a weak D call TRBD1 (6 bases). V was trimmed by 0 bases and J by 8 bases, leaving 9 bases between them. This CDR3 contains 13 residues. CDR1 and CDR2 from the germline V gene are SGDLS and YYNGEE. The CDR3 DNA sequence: TGTGCCAGCAGCGTAGGGGGGCCGGATGAGCAGTTCTTC. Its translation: CASSVGGPDEQFF.

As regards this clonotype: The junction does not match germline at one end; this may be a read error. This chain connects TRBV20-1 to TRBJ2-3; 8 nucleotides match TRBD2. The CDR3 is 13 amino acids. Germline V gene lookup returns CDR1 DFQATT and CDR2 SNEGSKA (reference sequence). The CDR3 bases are TGCAGTGGGTTGCGGGGGGACACAGAGACGCAGTATTTT. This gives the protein CSGLRGDTETQYF.